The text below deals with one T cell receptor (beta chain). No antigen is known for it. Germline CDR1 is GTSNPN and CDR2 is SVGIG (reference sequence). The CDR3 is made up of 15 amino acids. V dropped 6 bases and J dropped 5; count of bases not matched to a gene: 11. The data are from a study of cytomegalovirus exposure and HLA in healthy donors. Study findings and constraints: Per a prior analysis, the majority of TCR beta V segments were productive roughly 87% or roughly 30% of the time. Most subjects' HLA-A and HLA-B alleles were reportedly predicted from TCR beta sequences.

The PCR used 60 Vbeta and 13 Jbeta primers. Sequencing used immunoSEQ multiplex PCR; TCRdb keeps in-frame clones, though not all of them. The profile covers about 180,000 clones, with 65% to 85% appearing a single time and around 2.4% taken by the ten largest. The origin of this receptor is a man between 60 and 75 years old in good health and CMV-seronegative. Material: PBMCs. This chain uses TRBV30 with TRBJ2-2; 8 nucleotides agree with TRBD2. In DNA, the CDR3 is TGTGCCTGCCAGCGGGGCGGGAGGAAGACCGGGGAGCTGTTTTTT. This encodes CACQRGGRKTGELFF.